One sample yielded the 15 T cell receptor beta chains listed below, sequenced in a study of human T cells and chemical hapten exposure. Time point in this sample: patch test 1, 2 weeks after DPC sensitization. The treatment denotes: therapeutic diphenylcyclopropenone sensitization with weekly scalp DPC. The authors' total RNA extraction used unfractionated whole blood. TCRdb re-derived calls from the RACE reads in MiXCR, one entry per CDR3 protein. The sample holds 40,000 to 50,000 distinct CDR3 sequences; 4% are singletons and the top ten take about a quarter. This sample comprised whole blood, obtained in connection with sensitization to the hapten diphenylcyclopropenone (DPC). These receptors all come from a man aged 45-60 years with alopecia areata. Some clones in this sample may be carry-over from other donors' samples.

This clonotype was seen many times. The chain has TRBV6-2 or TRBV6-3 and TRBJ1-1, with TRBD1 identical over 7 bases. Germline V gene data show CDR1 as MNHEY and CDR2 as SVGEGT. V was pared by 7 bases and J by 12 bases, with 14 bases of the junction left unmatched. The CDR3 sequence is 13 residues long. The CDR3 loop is CASTFTGARGTFF. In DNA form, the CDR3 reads TGTGCCAGCACCTTTACAGGGGCGCGCGGGACTTTCTTT.

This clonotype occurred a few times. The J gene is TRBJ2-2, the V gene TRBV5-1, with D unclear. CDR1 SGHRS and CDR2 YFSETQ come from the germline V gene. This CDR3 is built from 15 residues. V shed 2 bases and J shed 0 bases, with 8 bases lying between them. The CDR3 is CASSFTGPNTGELFF. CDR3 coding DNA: TGCGCCAGCAGCTTCACCGGACCGAACACCGGGGAGCTGTTTTTT.

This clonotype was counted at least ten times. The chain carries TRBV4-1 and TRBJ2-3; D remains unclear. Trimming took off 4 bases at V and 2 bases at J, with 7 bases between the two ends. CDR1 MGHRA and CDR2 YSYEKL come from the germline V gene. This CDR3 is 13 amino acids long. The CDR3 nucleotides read TGCGCCAGCAGCCGGCAAGTCACAGATACGCAGTATTTT. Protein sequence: CASSRQVTDTQYF.

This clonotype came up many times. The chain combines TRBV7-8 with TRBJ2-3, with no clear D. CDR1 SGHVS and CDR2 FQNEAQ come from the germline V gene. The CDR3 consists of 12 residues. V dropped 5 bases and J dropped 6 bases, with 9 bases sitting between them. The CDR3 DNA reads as TGTGCCAGCAGCAGTCTAGAGGATACGCAGTATTTT. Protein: CASSSLEDTQYF.

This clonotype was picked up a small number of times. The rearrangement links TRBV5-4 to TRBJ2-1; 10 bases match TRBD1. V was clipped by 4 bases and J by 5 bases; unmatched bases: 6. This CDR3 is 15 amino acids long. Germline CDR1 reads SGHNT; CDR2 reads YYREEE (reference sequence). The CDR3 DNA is TGTGCCAGCAGCCTGGGACAGGGGTTTCACAATGAGCAGTTCTTC. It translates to CASSLGQGFHNEQFF.

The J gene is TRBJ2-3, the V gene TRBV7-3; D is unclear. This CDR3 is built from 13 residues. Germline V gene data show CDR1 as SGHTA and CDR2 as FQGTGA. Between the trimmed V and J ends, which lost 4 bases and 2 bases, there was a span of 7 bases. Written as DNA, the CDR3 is TGTGCCAGCAGCTCCTATTCCACAGATACGCAGTATTTT. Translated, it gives CASSSYSTDTQYF. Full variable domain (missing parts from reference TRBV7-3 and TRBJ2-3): GAGVSQTPSNKVTEKGKYVELRCDPISGHTALYWYRQSLGQGPEFLIYFQGTGAADDSGLPNDRFFAVRPEGSVSTLKIQRTERGDSAVYLCASSSYSTDTQYFGPGTRLTVL.

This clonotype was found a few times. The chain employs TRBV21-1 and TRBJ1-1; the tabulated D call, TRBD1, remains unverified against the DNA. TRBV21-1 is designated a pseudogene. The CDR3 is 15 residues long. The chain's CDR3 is CASSTRQGKGTEAFF. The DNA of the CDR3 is TGTGCCAGCAGCACCCGACAGGGAAAAGGGACTGAAGCTTTCTTT.

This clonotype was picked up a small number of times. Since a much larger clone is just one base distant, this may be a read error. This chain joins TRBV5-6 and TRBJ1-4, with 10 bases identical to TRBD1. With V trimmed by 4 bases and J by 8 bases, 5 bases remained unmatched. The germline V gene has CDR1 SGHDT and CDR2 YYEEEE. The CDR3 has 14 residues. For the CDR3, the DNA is TGTGCCAGCAGCCCCTGGACAGGGGGGGAAAAACTGTTTTTT. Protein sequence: CASSPWTGGEKLFF.

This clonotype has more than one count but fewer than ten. For the CDR3, the DNA is TGTGCCAGCAGCCCCGGGACAGGGTATCCCTACGAGCAGTACTTC. This translates into CASSPGTGYPYEQYF. V is TRBV11-2 and J is TRBJ2-7, with TRBD1 matching over 9 bases. V dropped 5 bases and J dropped 2; count of bases not matched to a gene: 7. CDR1 and CDR2 from the germline V gene are SGHAT and FQNNGV. The CDR3 spans 15 residues.

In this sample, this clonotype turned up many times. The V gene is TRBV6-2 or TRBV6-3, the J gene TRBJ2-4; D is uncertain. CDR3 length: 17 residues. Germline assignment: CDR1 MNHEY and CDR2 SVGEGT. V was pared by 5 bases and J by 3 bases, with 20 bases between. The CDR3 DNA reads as TGTGCCAGCAGTGACGCGACCCTCCACTTGGGCAAAAACATTCAGTACTTC. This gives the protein CASSDATLHLGKNIQYF.

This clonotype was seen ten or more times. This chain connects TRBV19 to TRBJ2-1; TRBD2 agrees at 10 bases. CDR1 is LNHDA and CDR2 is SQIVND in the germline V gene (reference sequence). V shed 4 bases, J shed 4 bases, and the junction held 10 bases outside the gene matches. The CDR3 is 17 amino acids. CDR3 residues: CASSTGGLAPPYNEQFF. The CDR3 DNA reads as TGTGCCAGTAGTACCGGGGGACTAGCGCCCCCTTACAATGAGCAGTTCTTC.

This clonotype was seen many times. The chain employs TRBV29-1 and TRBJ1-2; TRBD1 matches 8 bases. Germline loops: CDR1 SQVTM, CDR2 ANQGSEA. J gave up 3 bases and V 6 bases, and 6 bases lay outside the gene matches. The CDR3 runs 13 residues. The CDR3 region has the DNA TGCAGCGTGTCAGGGGGCGCGGACTATGGCTACACCTTC. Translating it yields CSVSGGADYGYTF.

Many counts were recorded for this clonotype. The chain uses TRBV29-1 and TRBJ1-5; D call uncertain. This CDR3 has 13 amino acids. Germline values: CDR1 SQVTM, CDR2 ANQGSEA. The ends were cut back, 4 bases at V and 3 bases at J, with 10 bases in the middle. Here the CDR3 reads CSVAFGINQPQHF. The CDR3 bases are TGCAGCGTTGCCTTCGGGATCAATCAGCCCCAGCATTTT.

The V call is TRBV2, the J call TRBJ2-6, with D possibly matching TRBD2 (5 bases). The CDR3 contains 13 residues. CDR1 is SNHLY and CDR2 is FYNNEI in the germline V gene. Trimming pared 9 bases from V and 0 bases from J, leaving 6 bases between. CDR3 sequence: CARRASGANVLTF. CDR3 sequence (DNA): TGTGCCAGGCGGGCCTCTGGGGCCAACGTCCTGACTTTC.

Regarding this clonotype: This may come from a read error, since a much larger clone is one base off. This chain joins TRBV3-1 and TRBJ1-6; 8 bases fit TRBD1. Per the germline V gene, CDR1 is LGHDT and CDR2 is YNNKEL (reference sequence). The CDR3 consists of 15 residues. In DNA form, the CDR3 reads TGTGCCAGCAGACAAGACACAGGGGGAAGTTCACCCCTCCACTTT. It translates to CASRQDTGGSSPLHF.